This is a list of T cell receptor beta chains from one sample in a study of cytotoxic CD8 clonotypes in ibrutinib-treated CLL. The data were produced by immunoSEQ multiplex PCR, yet TCRdb's version contains in-frame clones alone and is incomplete. Of 150,000 or so clones listed, around nine tenths are singletons. The material was PBMCs, obtained at disease progression, from a patient treated with ibrutinib. These receptors were collected from a human donor with chronic lymphocytic leukemia. The CDR3 runs from the conserved cysteine through the conserved F or W. Each record gives: J gene, V gene, D gene, clone size, CDR3 protein, CDR3 DNA. D genes are given only for firm matches. A row's size may be missing; if present it is once, few, many or a size class.

TRBJ2-1,TRBV29-1,.,.,CSVSLEGSAVYEQFF,TGCAGCGTCTCCTTGGAGGGGTCCGCCGTCTATGAGCAGTTCTTC
TRBJ2-3,TRBV5-1,.,.,CASSPGPRELTDTQYF,TGCGCCAGCAGCCCGGGACCTCGAGAATTGACAGATACGCAGTATTTT
TRBJ1-5,TRBV27,TRBD1,.,CASSSGQVGSSNQPQHF,TGTGCCAGCAGTTCCGGACAGGTTGGATCTAGCAATCAGCCCCAGCATTTT
TRBJ1-1,TRBV2,TRBD1,.,CASSERGTGNTEAFF,TGTGCCAGCAGTGAAAGGGGGACAGGGAACACTGAAGCTTTCTTT
TRBJ2-1,TRBV5-6,TRBD2,.,CASTRLAGVINEQFF,TGTGCCAGCACGCGACTGGCGGGAGTCATAAATGAGCAGTTCTTC
TRBJ2-7,TRBV6-5,TRBD1,.,CASSRTGAYEQYF,TGTGCCAGCAGCCGGACAGGGGCCTACGAGCAGTACTTC
TRBJ2-7,TRBV19,TRBD2,once,CASSLAGPPTYEQYF,TGTGCCAGTAGTCTAGCGGGGCCCCCCACCTACGAGCAGTACTTC
TRBJ2-2,TRBV25-1,.,once,CASIRDTGELFF,TGTGCCAGCATTCGGGACACCGGGGAGCTGTTTTTT
TRBJ2-2,TRBV29-1,.,.,CSTSDTSGTGELFF,TGCAGCACCTCGGACACTTCGGGCACCGGGGAGCTGTTTTTT
TRBJ1-2,TRBV6-5,.,few,CASSSGQSSHGYTF,TGTGCCAGCAGCTCTGGACAGTCGAGCCATGGCTACACCTTC
TRBJ1-4,TRBV5-5,.,.,CASSLAGQGANEKLFF,TGTGCCAGCAGCTTGGCTGGCCAGGGAGCTAATGAAAAACTGTTTTTT
TRBJ2-1,TRBV6-6,TRBD2,.,CASSYIGREWNEQFF,TGTGCCAGCAGTTACATAGGGCGGGAGTGGAATGAGCAGTTCTTC
TRBJ1-2,TRBV6-5,.,.,CASRRSANRHYGYTF,TGTGCCAGCAGGAGGTCAGCTAACAGGCACTATGGCTACACCTTC
TRBJ2-7,TRBV28,.,.,CASSLFVLPGPKTYEQYF,TGTGCCAGCAGTTTATTTGTTTTGCCGGGACCGAAGACCTACGAGCAGTACTTC
TRBJ1-3,TRBV11-3,.,once,CASSLNRASGNTIYF,TGTGCCAGCAGCTTAAACAGGGCCAGTGGAAACACCATATATTTT
TRBJ2-5,TRBV10-2,TRBD2,.,CASNLGLAGETQYF,TGCGCCAGCAATCTGGGACTAGCGGGGGAGACCCAGTACTTC
TRBJ1-5,TRBV5-5,.,.,CASSPGYRERSNQPQHF,TGTGCCAGCAGCCCTGGGTACCGCGAACGAAGCAATCAGCCCCAGCATTTT
TRBJ2-5,TRBV6-5,.,few,CASSRDPKGTQYF,TGTGCCAGTAGCCGGGACCCCAAAGGGACCCAGTACTTC
TRBJ1-6,TRBV30,.,.,CAWTRDSYNSPLHF,TGTGCCTGGACCAGGGACTCCTATAATTCACCCCTCCACTTT
TRBJ1-1,TRBV29-1,TRBD1,.,CSGSGQLNTEAFF,TGCAGCGGGTCGGGACAGTTGAACACTGAAGCTTTCTTT
TRBJ1-3,TRBV5-4,TRBD1,.,CASSLWTGVGNTIYF,TGTGCCAGCAGCCTTTGGACAGGGGTTGGAAACACCATATATTTT
TRBJ2-7,TRBV7-6,TRBD2,once,CASSSSSGKSAEQYF,TGTGCCAGCAGCTCATCTAGCGGGAAGTCTGCCGAGCAGTACTTC
TRBJ1-3,TRBV19,.,.,CASRGRSPGSGNTIYF,TGTGCCAGTAGGGGAAGGAGCCCGGGCTCTGGAAACACCATATATTTT
TRBJ2-1,TRBV2,.,.,CASSDPGDGTKSGSYNEQFF,TGTGCCAGCAGTGATCCTGGGGACGGGACCAAATCGGGGTCCTACAATGAGCAGTTCTTC
TRBJ2-7,TRBV19,TRBD2,.,CASSPRTSGRSYEQYF,TGTGCCAGTAGTCCCAGGACTAGCGGGAGGTCCTACGAGCAGTACTTC
TRBJ2-7,TRBV27,TRBD1,.,CASSPYRGAYEQYF,TGTGCCAGCAGTCCGTACAGGGGGGCCTACGAGCAGTACTTC
TRBJ1-1,TRBV6-1,.,.,CAGRRELGTEAFF,TGTGCCGGTCGCAGGGAATTGGGCACTGAAGCTTTCTTT
TRBJ2-2,TRBV7-2,.,.,CASSLDRPANTGELFF,TGTGCCAGCAGCTTAGATCGGCCCGCCAACACCGGGGAGCTGTTTTTT
TRBJ2-6,TRBV11-3,.,.,CASSPETYSGANVLTF,TGTGCCAGCAGCCCCGAGACCTACTCTGGGGCCAACGTCCTGACTTTC
TRBJ2-1,TRBV6-6,TRBD2,.,CASSSNSGGGVNEQFF,TGTGCCAGCAGTTCCAATAGCGGGGGGGGTGTAAATGAGCAGTTCTTC
TRBJ2-3,TRBV11-2,.,.,CASSPHRSTDTQYF,TGTGCCAGCAGCCCTCACAGGAGCACAGATACGCAGTATTTT
TRBJ2-1,TRBV7-9,TRBD1,.,CASSAGQGIVEQFF,TGTGCCAGCAGCGCGGGACAGGGGATAGTCGAGCAGTTCTTC
TRBJ2-3,TRBV7-2,TRBD2,.,CASKSTSGRDTQYF,TGTGCCAGCAAATCGACTAGCGGGCGAGATACGCAGTATTTT
TRBJ2-7,TRBV5-4,TRBD2,.,CASSPQMGLAGGSSEQYF,TGTGCCAGCAGTCCACAAATGGGACTAGCGGGAGGTTCTTCAGAGCAGTACTTC
TRBJ1-1,TRBV5-8,.,.,CASSLDVVDTEAFF,TGTGCCAGCAGCTTGGATGTGGTCGACACTGAAGCTTTCTTT
TRBJ2-7,TRBV6-1,.,.,CASSEDWQDYEQYF,TGTGCCAGCAGTGAAGATTGGCAGGACTACGAGCAGTACTTC
TRBJ1-1,TRBV6-1,TRBD1,few,CASTRTGENTEAFF,TGTGCCAGCACCCGGACAGGGGAGAACACTGAAGCTTTCTTT
TRBJ2-1,TRBV5-1,.,.,CASGRSYNEQFF,TGCGCCAGCGGGAGGTCCTACAATGAGCAGTTCTTC
TRBJ2-3,TRBV4-2,TRBD2,once,CASSQVAGDSTDTQYF,TGTGCCAGCAGCCAAGTAGCGGGAGATAGCACAGATACGCAGTATTTT
TRBJ2-2,TRBV6-1,TRBD2,.,CASDLAGVGELFF,TGTGCCAGCGACCTAGCGGGGGTGGGGGAGCTGTTTTTT
TRBJ2-7,TRBV11-2,.,once,CASSLAGFYEQYF,TGTGCCAGCAGCTTAGCGGGATTCTACGAGCAGTACTTC
TRBJ2-5,TRBV2,.,.,CASSEERWETQYF,TGTGCCAGCAGTGAAGAGCGTTGGGAGACCCAGTACTTC
TRBJ2-7,TRBV7-2,TRBD1,.,CASSSGTGGYMQYF,TGTGCCAGCAGCTCCGGGACAGGGGGTTATATGCAGTACTTC
TRBJ1-2,TRBV7-2,.,.,CASSLEGRYGYTF,TGTGCCAGCAGCTTAGAGGGCCGCTATGGCTACACCTTC
TRBJ2-1,TRBV5-4,TRBD1,.,CASSIGGEQFF,TGTGCCAGCAGTATAGGGGGCGAGCAGTTCTTC
TRBJ2-3,TRBV9,TRBD2,.,CASSPYGSGSRTDTQYF,TGTGCCAGCAGCCCTTACGGGAGCGGGAGTAGGACAGATACGCAGTATTTT
TRBJ1-1,TRBV4-1,TRBD1,.,CASSQDNRDSEAFF,TGCGCCAGCAGCCAAGATAATCGGGACAGTGAAGCTTTCTTT
TRBJ2-1,TRBV10-3,.,.,CAISGLRDRPYNEQFF,TGTGCCATCAGTGGATTACGGGACCGACCCTACAATGAGCAGTTCTTC
TRBJ1-5,TRBV28,.,.,CASCYGAGDQPQHF,TGTGCCAGCTGTTATGGGGCGGGCGATCAGCCCCAGCATTTT
TRBJ2-1,TRBV9,.,.,CASSVDWVVPVEQFF,TGTGCCAGCAGCGTAGATTGGGTGGTGCCGGTTGAGCAGTTCTTC
TRBJ1-4,TRBV6-5,.,.,CASSYSRGEKLFF,TGTGCCAGCAGTTACTCGAGAGGTGAAAAACTGTTTTTT
TRBJ2-3,TRBV9,.,.,CASSVAGLGGTDTQYF,TGTGCCAGCAGCGTAGCTGGATTGGGGGGCACAGATACGCAGTATTTT
TRBJ2-7,TRBV9,.,.,CASSFRSTGNEQYF,TGTGCCAGCAGCTTCCGCTCAACAGGTAACGAGCAGTACTTC
TRBJ2-1,TRBV28,.,.,CASSLLTPRNEQFF,TGTGCCAGCAGTTTATTAACCCCACGGAATGAGCAGTTCTTC